The rows below give T cell receptor beta chains drawn from one sample of a study of T cells in Graves' hyperthyroidism and ophthalmopathy. TCRdb re-derived calls from the multiplex PCR reads in MiXCR, one entry per CDR3 protein. The table has nearly 750,000 distinct CDR3 sequences, about a third seen once. Sequenced: blood. The receptors were gathered from a woman in her thirties or forties with Graves' hyperthyroidism. CDR3s include the opening cysteine and the closing phenylalanine or tryptophan. The D gene is left open where the match is weak. For some rows the clone size is stated as once, few or many, or as a class when expanded; others skip it.

>NA|TRBV12-3/TRBV12-4|NA|TRBJ1-2
TGTGCCAGCAGTTTAAGGGTTGGGACGCCGATCTTCTTCGCCTTC
CASSLRVGTPIFFAF
>NA|TRBV10-2|NA|TRBJ1-1
TGCGCCAGCAGGGCCAGGGCGCGTACTGAAGCTTTCTTT
CASRARARTEAFF
>NA|TRBV4-2|NA|TRBJ1-5
TGTGCCAGCAGCCAAGATTTCAGGGTTAGCAATCAGCCCCAGCATTTT
CASSQDFRVSNQPQHF
>many|TRBV7-9|NA|TRBJ1-2
TGTGCCAGCAGCTTAGAATTTGGCTATGGCTACACCTTC
CASSLEFGYGYTF
>few|TRBV6-5|TRBD2|TRBJ2-7
TGTGCCAGCAGCCCCTGCCGGGGGGGTTGCGAGCAGTACTTC
CASSPCRGGCEQYF
>NA|TRBV4-2|NA|TRBJ1-4
TGTGCCAGCAGCCGACAAGACCCAAAGAATGAAAAACTGTTTTTT
CASSRQDPKNEKLFF
>few|TRBV15|TRBD2|TRBJ2-5
TGTGCCACCTGTCCTAGCGGGGGGCAAGAGACCCAGTACTTC
CATCPSGGQETQYF
>NA|TRBV3-1|NA|TRBJ1-5
TGTGCCAGTCAACCCAGGGACGGTAGCAATCAGCCCCAGCATTTT
CASQPRDGSNQPQHF
>few|TRBV2|NA|TRBJ2-6
TGTGCCAGTTCTGACGAACAGGACTCTGGGGCCAACGTCCTGACTTTC
CASSDEQDSGANVLTF
>many|TRBV25-1|NA|TRBJ2-5
TGTGCCAGCATAACCCAGTACTTC
CASITQYF
>many|TRBV7-9|TRBD1|TRBJ1-4
TGTGCCAGCAGTTTCAACAGGGGTGGGGAAGAAAAACTGTTTTTT
CASSFNRGGEEKLFF
>NA|TRBV7-6|NA|TRBJ2-1
TGTGCCAGCAGCTCCGACCGGGATGAGCAGTTCTTC
CASSSDRDEQFF
>NA|TRBV7-3|NA|TRBJ1-4
TGTGCCAGCAGTACTTACACCGGGACATCTAATGAAAAACTGTTTTTT
CASSTYTGTSNEKLFF
>many|TRBV5-8|NA|TRBJ1-1
TGTGCCAGTAAGACACAGGGTGGTACTGAAGCTTTCTTT
CASKTQGGTEAFF
>many|TRBV20-1|TRBD1|TRBJ1-2
TGCAGTGCTAGTGCTCGGGGACAGGGGGCGTCGGGCTACACCTTC
CSASARGQGASGYTF
>few|TRBV5-1|NA|TRBJ2-6
TGCGCCAGCAGCCGACTTTGGCGTCCGTCTGGGGCCAACGTCCTGACTTTC
CASSRLWRPSGANVLTF
>many|TRBV5-1|TRBD1|TRBJ1-3
TGCGCCAGCAGCACGACAGGGGCTGGAAACACCATATATTTT
CASSTTGAGNTIYF
>once|TRBV7-2|NA|TRBJ2-7
TGTGCCAGCAGCCAAGAAAACGGTGGGGGAGCAAGCGAGCAGTACTTC
CASSQENGGGASEQYF
>many|TRBV5-1|NA|TRBJ2-7
TGCGCCAGCAGCTTGGGCAGGGCGACCTACGAGCAGTACTTC
CASSLGRATYEQYF
>many|TRBV10-3|NA|TRBJ2-6
TGTGCCATCAGTGAGGACGTAAACGCTGGGGCCAACGTCCTGACTTTC
CAISEDVNAGANVLTF
>NA|TRBV7-9|NA|TRBJ1-1
TGTGCCAGCTCCCCCCCGACTGAGAACACTGAAGCTTTCTTT
CASSPPTENTEAFF
>NA|TRBV6-6|NA|TRBJ1-4
TGTGCCAGCTCACCCCAAGGGAGGAATGAAAAACTGTTTTTT
CASSPQGRNEKLFF
>NA|TRBV7-2|NA|TRBJ1-1
TGTGCCAGCAGCTTCTCCTACCTACAGGGATCGGTGAACACTGAAGCTTTCTTT
CASSFSYLQGSVNTEAFF
>many|TRBV7-9|TRBD1|TRBJ1-1
TGTGCCAGCAGCCAACAGGGGGCCAAGAACACTGAAGCTTTCTTT
CASSQQGAKNTEAFF
>NA|TRBV6-5|NA|TRBJ2-5
TGTGCCAGCAGTTCGCCCGGGAGACAAGAGACCCAGTACTTC
CASSSPGRQETQYF
>NA|TRBV20-1|TRBD2|TRBJ2-3
TGCAGTGCTAGGGGGGGGAAGGGCACAGATACGCAGTATTTT
CSARGGKGTDTQYF
>many|TRBV7-9|NA|TRBJ1-1
TGTGCCAGCCAACGTCAGGGCAGAGCTTTCTTT
CASQRQGRAFF
>few|TRBV24-1|TRBD2|TRBJ2-3
TGTGCCACCAGTGATTTAACGACTAGCGGGGGGGATTTCACAGATACGCAGTATTTT
CATSDLTTSGGDFTDTQYF
>few|TRBV5-8|NA|TRBJ1-2
TGTGCCAGCAGCTTTTACAGGGTTGAGGGCTACACCTTC
CASSFYRVEGYTF
>NA|TRBV6-5|NA|TRBJ1-1
TGTGCCATCAGGTCCGGACACACGAACACTGAAGCTTTCTTT
CAIRSGHTNTEAFF
>many|TRBV12-3/TRBV12-4|NA|TRBJ1-5
TGTGCCAGCAGTTTAGGACCCCCGGGTCAGCCCCAGCATTTT
CASSLGPPGQPQHF
>NA|TRBV20-1|NA|TRBJ2-7
TGCAGTGCTACTTTTCTAGCCAATGAGCAGTACTTC
CSATFLANEQYF
>few|TRBV9|NA|TRBJ1-1
TGTGCCAGCAGCCAAGTGGGGGCAGAGGGAGAAGCTTTCTTT
CASSQVGAEGEAFF
>few|TRBV20-1|NA|TRBJ2-7
TGCAGTGCCCGAAAACAGGGATCCCTATACGAGCAGTACTTC
CSARKQGSLYEQYF
>few|TRBV6-5|NA|TRBJ1-1
TGTGCCAGCAGTGAGAAGGGCCGTGGCACTGAAGCTTTCTTT
CASSEKGRGTEAFF
>many|TRBV29-1|NA|TRBJ1-3
TGCAGCGTCCGGACGGGAAACACCATATATTTT
CSVRTGNTIYF
>many|TRBV20-1|TRBD1|TRBJ1-2
TGCAGTGCTGGGATGACAGGGAACTATGGCTACACCTTC
CSAGMTGNYGYTF
>few|TRBV7-6|TRBD1|TRBJ1-4
TGTGCCAGCAGCGCCCCACAGGGGGTTTTTGAAAAACTGTTTTTT
CASSAPQGVFEKLFF
>few|TRBV7-2|NA|TRBJ1-4
TGTGCCAGCAGCCTTTGGGGTGGCGATGAAAAACTGTTTTTT
CASSLWGGDEKLFF
>NA|TRBV12-3/TRBV12-4|NA|TRBJ2-7
TGTGCCAGCAGACCAGCCCCTCTATCCTACGAGCAGTACTTC
CASRPAPLSYEQYF
>few|TRBV5-8|TRBD2|TRBJ2-5
TGTGCCAGCAGCTGGGGAGCGGGAGCGTACCAAGAGACCCAGTACTTC
CASSWGAGAYQETQYF
>many|TRBV19|TRBD2|TRBJ2-7
TGTGCCACTCAGGTAGGGACTAGTGGCGAGCAGTACTTC
CATQVGTSGEQYF
>few|TRBV19|TRBD1|TRBJ1-1
TGTGCCAGTAGTATGTTGACAGGGATCACTGAAGCTTTCTTT
CASSMLTGITEAFF
>many|TRBV19|TRBD1|TRBJ1-5
TGTGCCAGTAGTCCCGGAGGGACAGGGGGTAGGAATCAGCCCCAGCATTTT
CASSPGGTGGRNQPQHF
>NA|TRBV6-5|NA|TRBJ1-2
TGTGCCAGCAACCGCCACGGGGCAGGGGAAAACTATGGCTACACCTTC
CASNRHGAGENYGYTF
>few|TRBV19|NA|TRBJ1-4
TGTGCCACCCAATACACCGGGGGCTATGATGAAAAACTGTTTTTT
CATQYTGGYDEKLFF
>NA|TRBV6-2/TRBV6-3|NA|TRBJ2-5
TGTGCCAGCAGTTCTGACCCCGCGGGGTGGCAAGAGACCCAGTACTTC
CASSSDPAGWQETQYF
>NA|TRBV29-1|NA|TRBJ1-1
TGCAGCGTTGAACGCAGCGGGACCATTAACACTGAAGCTTTCTTT
CSVERSGTINTEAFF
>few|TRBV6-5|TRBD1|TRBJ1-2
TGTGCCAGCACTTGGGTGACAGGGGGCAGAGGCTATGGCTACACCTTC
CASTWVTGGRGYGYTF
>few|TRBV9|TRBD1|TRBJ1-4
TGTGCCAGCAGCCCTATGGGACAGGGAGGTGAAAAACTGTTTTTT
CASSPMGQGGEKLFF
>many|TRBV7-8|NA|TRBJ2-7
TGTGCCAGCAGCTTAGATTGGGTTTTCGGCGAGCAGTACTTC
CASSLDWVFGEQYF
>NA|TRBV7-9|NA|TRBJ2-1
TGTGCCAGCAGCCTAACATCTTGGAGGACTGGGCCGGCGTGGACCCAGTTCTTC
CASSLTSWRTGPAWTQFF
>NA|TRBV11-2|NA|TRBJ1-3
TGTGCCAGCAGGGACGATGCGGCAGGGTGGACACGAAACACCATATATTTT
CASRDDAAGWTRNTIYF
>many|TRBV12-3/TRBV12-4|NA|TRBJ1-2
TGTGCCAGCAGTCCGCCCGAGGGAACTTGGGGCTACACCTTC
CASSPPEGTWGYTF
>many|TRBV7-2|NA|TRBJ1-5
TGTGCCAGCAGTACCTTGACGAATCAGCCCCAGCATTTT
CASSTLTNQPQHF
>NA|TRBV6-5|TRBD1|TRBJ2-7
TGTGCCAGCAGCGAAATGTTCCGGACAGGCTCCTACGAGCAGTACTTC
CASSEMFRTGSYEQYF
>many|TRBV29-1|NA|TRBJ2-5
TGCAGCGTCGCCGGACGGCGACAAGAGACCCAGTACTTC
CSVAGRRQETQYF
>few|TRBV13|TRBD2|TRBJ2-5
TGTGCCAGCAGCGTAGGAGCGGGGGGGCCCTTGGAGACCCAGTACTTC
CASSVGAGGPLETQYF
>few|TRBV7-2|NA|TRBJ2-2
TGTGCCAGCAGCTTAGCGCGGACGCATCGGGGATCGGCCGGGGAGCTGTTTTTT
CASSLARTHRGSAGELFF
>NA|TRBV4-3|NA|TRBJ1-2
TGCGCCAGCAGCCAAGACCGACCCCCTATTAGGGGCTACACCTTC
CASSQDRPPIRGYTF